This T cell receptor (beta chain) was sequenced during a study of OX40 agonist ivuxolimab in advanced cancers. Study-wide context: The costimulatory receptor OX40 (CD134) was targeted by ivuxolimab, a fully human IgG2 agonistic monoclonal antibody. Intravenous ivuxolimab was administered to patients every 2 weeks at six dose levels: 0.01, 0.1, 0.3, 1.5, 3 and 10 mg/kg. Of the 50 to 55 patients in dose escalation, 19 had hepatocellular carcinoma, some 15 had melanoma, 9 had renal cell carcinoma and 9 had head and neck cancer. In the dose-escalation cohort, roughly 80% of patients were male, and the mean age was approximately 60 years, with a range of roughly 23 to 85. Prior anti-PD-1, anti-PD-L1 or anti-CTLA-4 therapy was permitted, and roughly two fifths of dose-escalation patients had received checkpoint inhibitors. Partial responses occurred in three dose-escalation patients: two with cutaneous melanoma and one with hepatocellular carcinoma. Peripheral TCRbeta sequencing was intended to test whether TCR sequence diversity was altered and clonal T-cell expansion was caused by ivuxolimab. The paper describes the monotherapy dose-escalation part (N ≈ 52 patients) of the phase I trial of ivuxolimab. The investigation overall reported the following: At doses from 0.1 to 3.0 mg/kg, clonal expansion was seen in both CD4+ and CD8+ blood T cells between baseline and week 6. In partial responders in the 0.1-3.0 mg/kg groups, normalized peripheral clonal expansion was found to be among the lowest, especially among CD8+ T cells. On average, CD8+ T cells showed more expanded clones than CD4+ T cells after ivuxolimab. Low levels of normalized T-cell clonal expansion were also seen in some patients who did not respond. Antigen specificity was not determined for the clonally expanded peripheral T cells.

As to this clone: Its antigen is still unknown. No base quality values were provided; no much bigger clone lies one nucleotide off.

Patients with a history of autoimmune disease or receiving systemic immunosuppression were excluded from the trial. Peripheral blood for TCR sequencing was collected from all dose cohorts at baseline, on cycle 4 day 1, and on cycle 7 day 1. Samples came from an open-label, multicenter, first-in-human phase I dose-escalation trial of ivuxolimab. Adults with locally advanced or metastatic melanoma, renal cell, hepatocellular, or head and neck squamous cell carcinoma were enrolled in the trial. Before TCR sequencing, CD4+ T cells and CD8+ T cells from peripheral blood were sorted into separate populations. Genomic DNA was extracted from sorted cells for sequencing of the TCRbeta CDR3 region. The immunoSEQ Assay was used for sequencing of TCRbeta CDR3 regions. Imported from immuneACCESS, the table was reduced by TCRdb to in-frame sequences with V and J called. These copies leave out some clones; in studies compared against another copy, an unresolved V gene accounts for under half, and the cause of the remainder is not known. This sample is represented by some 33,000 clones; around 84% of them were singletons. In total, the top ten clones hold around a fifth of the sample.

The V and J ends are trimmed by 2 bases and 6 bases, leaving 10 bases between them. The germline V gene (reference sequence) gives CDR1 as GTSNPN and CDR2 as SVGIG. Its CDR3 holds 12 amino acids, cysteine through phenylalanine. Of the read, only the CDR3 DNA is kept; its 36 bases are in frame from base 1. The specimen comprised CD4+ or CD8+ T cells sorted from blood, sampled in a trial of the OX40 agonist ivuxolimab. This clonotype originated in an adult with an advanced solid tumor such as melanoma, head and neck, liver or kidney cancer. The chain couples TRBV30 to TRBJ1-2; the D segment cannot be called with confidence. The nucleotides are TGTGCCTGGAGTCCCATTTCGCATGGCTACACCTTC. It specifies CAWSPISHGYTF.